These T cell receptor beta chains were read from a single sample in a study of T cells in Graves' hyperthyroidism and ophthalmopathy. TCRdb re-analysed the multiplex PCR reads in MiXCR, keeping a single row per CDR3 protein. The sample has 400,000 to 500,000 distinct CDR3 sequences; approximately 14% are singletons. Sequences were obtained from blood. The source of these receptors is a man younger than 35 with Graves' ophthalmopathy. Both conserved end residues are part of each CDR3. A D gene is named only where the DNA matches it firmly. Clone sizes are given selectively: once, few, many, or a class where the clone is expanded.

v_call	clone_size	d_call	j_call	cdr3_aa	cdr3_nt
TRBV3-1	NA	TRBD2	TRBJ2-7	CASSYTSAYIYEQYF	TGTGCCAGCAGTTACACTAGCGCCTACATCTACGAGCAGTACTTC
TRBV3-1	many	TRBD2	TRBJ2-1	CASSQNGAGGEYKPEQFF	TGTGCCAGCAGCCAAAATGGGGCGGGAGGGGAGTACAAGCCTGAGCAGTTCTTC
TRBV19	few	NA	TRBJ2-1	CASSTSGASGRNEQFF	TGTGCCAGTAGTACCTCAGGGGCCTCGGGCCGGAATGAGCAGTTCTTC
TRBV28	many	NA	TRBJ1-5	CASSSMGSNQPQHF	TGTGCCAGCAGTTCAATGGGTAGCAATCAGCCCCAGCATTTT
TRBV4-1	many	NA	TRBJ1-5	CASSQDGGIGNQPQHF	TGTGCCAGCAGCCAAGATGGCGGGATTGGCAATCAGCCCCAGCATTTT
TRBV27	many	NA	TRBJ1-1	CASSLSRPTNTEAFF	TGTGCCAGCAGTTTATCCCGGCCGACGAACACTGAAGCTTTCTTT
TRBV2	NA	NA	TRBJ2-3	CASNTRADTQYF	TGTGCCAGCAACACAAGGGCAGATACGCAGTATTTT
TRBV11-2	once	TRBD2	TRBJ2-5	CASSQDPTSGGAQETQYF	TGTGCCAGCAGCCAAGATCCTACTAGCGGGGGGGCCCAAGAGACCCAGTACTTC
TRBV29-1	NA	NA	TRBJ2-3	CSVLGLWGADTQYF	TGCAGCGTCCTGGGCTTATGGGGGGCAGATACGCAGTATTTT
TRBV3-1	many	NA	TRBJ1-2	CASSQSGDTSNYGYTF	TGTGCCAGCAGCCAATCGGGGGACACCTCTAACTATGGCTACACCTTC
TRBV5-1	NA	TRBD1	TRBJ2-1	CASSSRDRPSWEQFF	TGCGCCAGCAGCTCCCGGGACAGGCCATCATGGGAGCAGTTCTTC
TRBV12-3/TRBV12-4	NA	TRBD2	TRBJ2-7	CASSHGLGGYEQYF	TGTGCCAGCAGTCACGGACTAGGAGGATACGAGCAGTACTTC
TRBV10-3	few	TRBD1	TRBJ2-7	CAILGTGTYEQYF	TGTGCCATCCTCGGGACAGGTACCTACGAGCAGTACTTC
TRBV5-1	many	TRBD2	TRBJ2-1	CASRSGGNEQFF	TGCGCCAGCAGATCGGGGGGGAATGAGCAGTTCTTC
TRBV5-5	many	TRBD1	TRBJ2-7	CASTGTGLYEQYF	TGTGCCAGCACCGGGACAGGCCTCTACGAGCAGTACTTC
TRBV7-2	many	TRBD2	TRBJ2-7	CASSLPLAEGSTYEQYF	TGTGCCAGCAGCTTACCACTAGCGGAGGGATCTACCTACGAGCAGTACTTC
TRBV6-1	many	TRBD1	TRBJ2-7	CASVRDSSYEQYF	TGTGCCAGCGTCCGGGACAGCTCCTACGAGCAGTACTTC
TRBV6-5	few	NA	TRBJ1-4	CASSYVRATNEKLFF	TGTGCCAGCAGTTACGTCAGGGCAACTAATGAAAAACTGTTTTTT
TRBV12-3/TRBV12-4	NA	NA	TRBJ1-2	CASSLRSGIYGYTF	TGTGCCAGCAGTTTAAGGTCCGGGATCTATGGCTACACCTTC
TRBV11-2	NA	TRBD2	TRBJ2-7	CASSMDGRAYEQYF	TGTGCCAGCAGCATGGACGGGAGGGCGTACGAGCAGTACTTC
TRBV11-2	many	TRBD1	TRBJ2-7	CASSHGTESLSYEQYF	TGTGCCAGCAGCCATGGGACAGAGTCACTCTCCTACGAGCAGTACTTC
TRBV28	many	TRBD1	TRBJ2-1	CASSFGTGKRWYNEQFF	TGTGCCAGCAGTTTCGGGACAGGGAAAAGATGGTACAATGAGCAGTTCTTC
TRBV30	many	NA	TRBJ1-1	CAWSVRGRGGQSTEAFF	TGTGCCTGGAGTGTACGAGGCAGGGGAGGGCAGAGCACTGAAGCTTTCTTT
TRBV2	many	NA	TRBJ1-2	CASTLGWGYTF	TGTGCCAGCACCCTGGGGTGGGGCTACACCTTC
TRBV10-3	many	NA	TRBJ1-2	CAISESSPLGGQRFNYGYTF	TGTGCCATCAGTGAGTCGTCCCCACTAGGTGGACAGAGATTTAACTATGGCTACACCTTC
TRBV27	many	TRBD2	TRBJ2-3	CASSLWGGGTDTQYF	TGTGCCAGCAGTTTGTGGGGGGGAGGCACAGATACGCAGTATTTT
TRBV5-1	many	TRBD2	TRBJ2-7	CASSLTSGGVEQYF	TGCGCCAGCAGCTTGACTAGCGGGGGTGTCGAGCAGTACTTC
TRBV19	NA	TRBD1	TRBJ2-7	CASSIEDRGYEQYF	TGTGCCAGTAGTATAGAGGACAGGGGTTACGAGCAGTACTTC
TRBV30	many	TRBD2	TRBJ2-3	CAWRTSGGTDTQYF	TGTGCCTGGAGGACTAGCGGGGGAACAGATACGCAGTATTTT
TRBV29-1	many	TRBD1	TRBJ2-7	CSVADRPYYEQYF	TGCAGCGTTGCGGACAGGCCGTACTACGAGCAGTACTTC
TRBV6-5	NA	NA	TRBJ2-3	CASSYSPTRLADTQYF	TGTGCCAGCAGTTACTCCCCAACTCGTCTCGCAGATACGCAGTATTTT
TRBV27	many	TRBD1	TRBJ1-5	CASSAGTGGNQPQHF	TGTGCCAGCAGTGCCGGGACAGGGGGCAATCAGCCCCAGCATTTT
TRBV29-1	few	TRBD2	TRBJ2-5	CSGRTSGGVETQYF	TGCAGCGGTAGGACTAGCGGGGGGGTAGAGACCCAGTACTTC
TRBV5-6	many	NA	TRBJ2-7	CASSLDGTSYEQYF	TGTGCCAGCAGCTTGGACGGTACCTCCTACGAGCAGTACTTC
TRBV7-8	few	TRBD2	TRBJ2-1	CASSLTSGGFPSYNEQFF	TGTGCCAGCAGCCTAACTAGCGGGGGGTTCCCCTCCTACAATGAGCAGTTCTTC
TRBV7-6	few	TRBD2	TRBJ2-7	CASSLRTSGALYEQYF	TGTGCCAGCAGCCTCCGGACTAGCGGGGCCCTCTACGAGCAGTACTTC
TRBV6-2/TRBV6-3	NA	TRBD2	TRBJ2-1	CASCGLAGAWTRNEQFF	TGTGCCAGCTGCGGACTAGCGGGGGCCTGGACCCGCAATGAGCAGTTCTTC
TRBV2	many	TRBD2	TRBJ2-1	CASRFGLAGYNEQFF	TGTGCCAGCAGATTTGGACTAGCGGGGTACAATGAGCAGTTCTTC
TRBV11-2	NA	NA	TRBJ2-2	CASHRATGELFF	TGTGCCAGCCACAGGGCAACCGGGGAGCTGTTTTTT
TRBV15	many	NA	TRBJ2-7	CATSLQTGPYEQYF	TGTGCCACCAGCCTACAAACAGGACCCTACGAGCAGTACTTC